The 21 T cell receptor beta chains below were found in one sample sequenced in a study of CD8 T cells in ankylosing spondylitis. TCRdb fed the 5' RACE reads into MiXCR, producing one record per CDR3 protein. This table holds 150,000 to 200,000 distinct CDR3 sequences, around a sixth found once. The specimen sequenced was blood, either unsorted or a sorted T cell fraction (not recorded which). Receptor source: a male donor between 5 and 35 years old with ankylosing spondylitis or in good health (not recorded which).

J is TRBJ2-6 and V is TRBV7-9; 9 bases fit TRBD1. Germline V gene data show CDR1 as SEHNR and CDR2 as FQNEAQ (reference sequence). The CDR3 consists of 21 residues. With V trimmed by 4 bases and J by 1 base, 17 bases remained unmatched. CDR3 residues: CASSSPLITGGAGSGANVLTF. The CDR3 nucleotides read TGTGCCAGCAGCTCCCCCCTTATCACAGGGGGCGCCGGTTCTGGGGCCAACGTCCTGACTTTC.

This clonotype appeared many times. The chain carries TRBV12-3 or TRBV12-4 and TRBJ2-1; no firm D call. V was cut by 2 bases and J by 4 bases, with 6 bases left in between. This CDR3 spans 13 amino acids. The CDR3 nucleotides are TGTGCCAGCAGTTTACTCCGTTACAATGAGCAGTTCTTC. Its protein product is CASSLLRYNEQFF.

The table lists this clonotype with many counts. In DNA, the CDR3 is TGTGCCAGCAGTGGCCCCCACGAGCAGTACGTC. The encoded protein is CASSGPHEQYV. V usage is TRBV2 and J usage is TRBJ2-7; D is uncertain. The CDR3 sequence is 11 residues long. V shed 4 bases and J shed 5 bases, with 6 bases lying between them. CDR1 SNHLY and CDR2 FYNNEI come from the germline V gene.

This clonotype was seen repeatedly, ten times or more. The V gene is TRBV20-1, the J gene TRBJ2-7; the D is unclear. Between the trimmed V and J ends, which lost 3 bases and 6 bases, there was a span of 9 bases. The CDR3 runs 11 residues. Germline CDR1 and CDR2: DFQATT and SNEGSKA (reference sequence). The CDR3 DNA reads TGCAGTGCTAGGGTAAGGGCCGAGCAGTACTTC. This gives the protein CSARVRAEQYF.

The chain is built from TRBV5-1 and TRBJ2-1; 7 nucleotides agree with TRBD1. This CDR3 spans 16 amino acids. V lost 0 bases to trimming and J lost 9 bases; unmatched junction nucleotides: 12. The germline V gene encodes CDR1 SGHRS and CDR2 YFSETQ. As DNA, the CDR3 is TGCGCCAGCAGCTTGGGGGCGACAGGGTTGGCTCTTGAGCAGTTCTTC. Protein sequence: CASSLGATGLALEQFF.

This clonotype showed up many times. The chain employs TRBV12-3 or TRBV12-4 and TRBJ2-5; 8 bases are shared with TRBD1. The trim removed 5 bases at V and 5 bases at J, leaving 4 bases unmatched. The CDR3 is 13 residues long. CDR3 sequence: CASSPRQGETQYF. The CDR3 DNA reads as TGTGCCAGCAGTCCCAGACAGGGGGAGACCCAGTACTTC.

The chain is built from TRBV6-5 and TRBJ2-1; the D gene is possibly TRBD2 (6 bases). This CDR3 contains 14 residues. Per germline, CDR1 MNHEY and CDR2 SVGAGI. Trimming took 2 bases from V and 7 from J, leaving 12 bases between them. CDR3 DNA: TGTGCCAGCAGTTACACCCGGACTATTAATGAGCAGTTCTTC. Amino acid sequence: CASSYTRTINEQFF.

This clonotype was recorded many times. The chain joins TRBV29-1 to TRBJ2-1; 8 nucleotides align to TRBD1. J lost 8 bases, V lost 7 bases, and 16 bases had no gene match. The CDR3 runs to 15 residues. In germline, CDR1 is SQVTM, CDR2 ANQGSEA. The CDR3 is CSGENRRDRRYEQFF. CDR3 DNA: TGCAGCGGGGAAAACCGCCGGGACAGGCGCTATGAGCAGTTCTTC.

This clonotype was recorded many times. The genes are TRBV12-3 or TRBV12-4 and TRBJ2-1, with 7 bases that match TRBD2. Trimming cost V 3 bases and J 5 bases; bases outside gene matches: 16. The CDR3 extends over 18 amino acids. The CDR3 region has the DNA TGTGCCAGCAGTTTCCCTCAGGGAAGCGGGAATAGTCACAATGAGCAGTTCTTC. It codes for CASSFPQGSGNSHNEQFF.

This sequence joins TRBV10-3 and TRBJ2-6; unclear D gene. Trimming removed 3 bases from V and 2 bases from J, with 5 bases in between. The length of the CDR3 is 14 residues. Germline lookup yields CDR1 ENHRY and CDR2 SYGVKD. CDR3 residues: CAISDPAGANVLTF. The CDR3 DNA follows: TGTGCCATCAGTGACCCAGCTGGGGCCAACGTCCTGACTTTC.

The sample holds many counts of this clonotype. The rearrangement links TRBV12-3 or TRBV12-4 to TRBJ2-6; D is uncertain. V lost 5 bases, J lost 3 bases, and 11 bases lay in between. The CDR3 contains 15 residues. CDR3 in amino acids: CASSPSGGGANVLTF. The CDR3 DNA is TGTGCCAGCAGTCCCTCGGGCGGTGGGGCCAACGTCCTGACTTTC.

The sample holds a few counts of this clonotype. The gene calls are TRBV6-5 and TRBJ2-6; a possible D gene is TRBD1 (5 bases). CDR1 MNHEY and CDR2 SVGAGI come from the germline V gene. The ends were cut back, 4 bases at V and 0 bases at J, with 10 bases in the middle. This CDR3 has 16 amino acids. The DNA for the CDR3 is TGTGCCAGCAGTTCCAGGGTCCGCTCTGGGGCCAACGTCCTGACTTTC. Translating it yields CASSSRVRSGANVLTF.

This chain joins TRBV29-1 and TRBJ2-1, with 8 bases that match TRBD2. The V segment lost 4 bases and the J segment 4 bases; nucleotides outside the gene matches: 3. Germline CDR1 is SQVTM and CDR2 is ANQGSEA. This CDR3 contains 13 residues. The CDR3 DNA follows: TGCAGCGTTGTTGCGGGAGGTTACAATGAGCAGTTCTTC. Amino acid sequence: CSVVAGGYNEQFF.

The chain combines TRBV6-1 with TRBJ2-5; 10 nucleotides agree with TRBD2. After removal of 5 bases from V and 4 bases from J, the junction contained 7 bases not matched to a gene. CDR1 and CDR2 from the germline V gene are MNHNS and SASEGT. The CDR3 extends over 15 amino acids. The CDR3 sequence is CASSQPRLAGETQYF. DNA for the CDR3: TGTGCCAGCAGTCAACCTCGACTAGCGGGAGAGACCCAGTACTTC.

This clonotype was seen just once. The chain couples TRBV29-1 to TRBJ2-7; D not certain. This CDR3 comprises 11 residues. The V and J ends lost 4 bases and 9 bases respectively, with 13 bases between them. The germline V gene has CDR1 SQVTM and CDR2 ANQGSEA. The DNA of the CDR3 is TGCAGCGTTGTTACCCTAGACGCGCAGTACTTC. Translation gives CSVVTLDAQYF.

This clonotype was seen ten or more times. The J gene is TRBJ2-1, the V gene TRBV5-1; 14 bases line up with TRBD2. The V gene end was trimmed by 0 bases and the J gene end by 9 bases; junction bases not matched to a gene: 5. This CDR3 region has 16 residues. Germline CDR1 reads SGHRS; CDR2 reads YFSETQ. The CDR3 coding sequence is TGCGCCAGCAGCTTGGTGGGGACTAGCGGGAGAAGTGAGCAGTTCTTC. Translation: CASSLVGTSGRSEQFF.

The sample holds many counts of this clonotype. The V and J genes are TRBV12-3 or TRBV12-4 and TRBJ1-5, with D uncertain. This CDR3 is built from 12 residues. V was clipped by 4 bases and J by 3 bases, with 4 bases between them. This CDR3 is CASSSDNQPQHF. As DNA, the CDR3 is TGTGCCAGCAGTTCCGACAATCAGCCCCAGCATTTT.

This clonotype turned up a few times. J is TRBJ2-2 and V is TRBV6-1; D call uncertain. The V and J ends lost 6 bases and 0 bases respectively, with 5 bases between them. The germline CDR1 and CDR2 sequences are MNHNS and SASEGT. This CDR3 is 13 amino acids long. The CDR3 sequence is CASRVANTGELFF. In DNA, the CDR3 is TGTGCCAGCAGAGTTGCGAACACCGGGGAGCTGTTTTTT.

V gene TRBV20-1 combines with J gene TRBJ2-7, with 7 bases that match TRBD1. V lost 1 base, J lost 4 bases, and 7 bases stayed unmatched. CDR3 length equals 14 residues. Germline lookup yields CDR1 DFQATT and CDR2 SNEGSKA (reference sequence). CDR3 nucleotides: TGCAGTGCTAGAGCCGGGACAGAGAGTTACGAGCAGTACTTC. Its translation: CSARAGTESYEQYF.

Here the CDR3 DNA reads TGCAGTGTTTCTGAACGACGCTCCTACAATGAGCAGTTCTTC. Protein: CSVSERRSYNEQFF. This chain joins TRBV20-1 and TRBJ2-1; D unresolved. The germline gives CDR1 DFQATT, CDR2 SNEGSKA (reference sequence). The CDR3 runs to 14 residues. Trimming removed 7 bases from V and 0 bases from J, with 13 bases in between.

The sample holds many counts of this clonotype. The chain uses TRBV30 and TRBJ1-1; D not certain. With 0 bases removed from V and 0 bases from J, the gap between germline ends came to 5 bases. Per germline, CDR1 GTSNPN and CDR2 SVGIG (reference sequence). The CDR3 has 13 amino acids. The CDR3 nucleotides read TGTGCCTGGAGTGTAAGCGTGAACACTGAAGCTTTCTTT. Protein product: CAWSVSVNTEAFF.